These 4 T cell receptor beta chains share one sample of origin, sequenced in a study of shared clonotypes between healthy human individuals. TCRdb keeps only in-frame clones here, not all; method: immunoSEQ multiplex PCR. The sample lists about 470,000 clones; roughly 83% were seen once. Input material: PBMCs. These receptor sequences come from a woman aged 40 to 55 in good health. Some clones in this sample may be carry-over from other donors' samples.

This clone came up once. J is TRBJ2-1 and V is TRBV7-9, with D perhaps assigned TRBD1 or TRBD2 (5 bases each). CDR3 size: 15 residues. Trimming shortened V by 1 base and J by 7 bases, and 14 bases separated the two germline ends. Germline CDR1 reads SEHNR; CDR2 reads FQNEAQ (reference sequence). This chain's CDR3 is CASSLDTGTQNEQFF. The CDR3 coding sequence is TGTGCCAGCAGCTTAGACACCGGGACCCAGAATGAGCAGTTCTTC. Full variable domain (outside the CDR3, taken from reference TRBV7-9 and TRBJ2-1): DTGVSQNPRHKITKRGQNVTFRCDPISEHNRLYWYRQTLGQGPEFLTYFQNEAQLEKSRLLSDRFSAERPKGSFSTLEIQRTEQGDSAMYLCASSLDTGTQNEQFFGPGTRLTVL.

This chain uses TRBV4-1 with TRBJ1-2; the D is unclear. CDR1 is MGHRA, CDR2 YSYEKL, per germline. Trimming cost V 3 bases and J 7 bases, with 6 bases left between them. The CDR3 has 11 residues. CDR3 bases: TGCGCCAGCAGCCATTTCGGTGGCTACACCTTC. Translating gives CASSHFGGYTF.

CDR3 nucleotide sequence: TGCGCCAGCAGCTTTTCAGCGGACAGCTACGAGCAGTACTTC. Residues: CASSFSADSYEQYF. This chain links TRBV5-1 with TRBJ2-7; D is perhaps TRBD1 (6 bases). In germline, CDR1 is SGHRS, CDR2 YFSETQ. CDR3 length: 14 residues. V lost 2 bases to trimming and J lost 3 bases, with 12 bases between them. Drawing the rest from reference TRBV5-1 and TRBJ2-7, the complete variable domain is KAGVTQTPRYLIKTRGQQVTLSCSPISGHRSVSWYQQTPGQGLQFLFEYFSETQRNKGNFPGRFSGRQFSNSRSEMNVSTLELGDSALYLCASSFSADSYEQYFGPGTRLTVT.

This clone was observed a single time. The chain is built from TRBV7-9 and TRBJ1-5, with D unclear. The length of the CDR3 is 19 residues. Germline CDR1 reads SEHNR; CDR2 reads FQNEAQ (reference sequence). Between the trimmed V and J ends, which lost 2 bases and 6 bases, there was a span of 26 bases. In DNA, the CDR3 is TGTGCCAGCAGCTTACCCCCAGGAGGGAATGTTTTAAAACGTCAGCCCCAGCATTTT. This sequence encodes CASSLPPGGNVLKRQPQHF.